These 5 T cell receptor beta chains were all obtained from the same sample, sequenced in a study of beta chain features in type 1 diabetes. Findings of the study overall: There was a moderate but significant shortening of TCRB CDR3s in all four CD4+ subsets of Type 1 diabetes patients.

The isolated RNA, all of it, was reverse transcribed, so expressed TCRB transcripts were what got sequenced. The method was immunoSEQ multiplex PCR; TCRdb's version includes in-frame clones alone and lacks a portion of them. The table shows about 150,000 clones, with about 8% occurring only once. No cognate antigen is known for these TCRs. Sequencing used central memory CD4+ T cells from blood. These receptor sequences come from a woman aged 40 to 49 with type 1 diabetes.

A few counts support this clone. The same CDR3 arises from other DNA sequences in this sample as well. This CDR3 reads CSVSGLAGALNTGELFF. The CDR3 nucleotides are TGCAGCGTTTCGGGACTAGCGGGAGCTTTGAACACCGGGGAGCTGTTTTTT. J is TRBJ2-2 and V is TRBV29-1; 14 positions match TRBD2. V shed 5 bases and J 1 base; nucleotides not matched to a gene: 6. Germline V gives CDR1 SQVTM, CDR2 ANQGSEA. CDR3 length: 17 residues.

This chain connects TRBV5-1 to TRBJ1-4; D is unclear. Trimming removed 0 bases at V and 8 bases at J, with 8 bases between. The CDR3 spans 13 residues. Germline V lookup: CDR1 SGHRS, CDR2 YFSETQ. The DNA of the CDR3 is TGCGCCAGCAGCTTGGCCGAGGAGGAAAAACTGTTTTTT. Translated, it gives CASSLAEEEKLFF.

A few counts support this clone. The chain uses TRBV4-2 and TRBJ2-5; unclear D gene. CDR1 and CDR2 (germline): LGHNA, YNFKEQ. The CDR3 extends over 13 amino acids. V dropped 5 bases and J dropped 1 base, with 8 bases sitting between them. As DNA, the CDR3 is TGTGCCAGCAGCTTTCAGATCCAAGAGACCCAGTACTTC. Protein sequence: CASSFQIQETQYF.

In this sample, this clone turned up many times. Other DNA sequences in this sample translate to the same CDR3. The chain couples TRBV4-3 to TRBJ1-1; tentatively, D is TRBD1 (5 bases). The CDR3 length is 12 residues. Germline CDR1 and CDR2: LGHNA and YSLEER. V lost 4 bases, J lost 5 bases, and 8 bases lay in between. The CDR3 protein is CASSREGTEAFF. Written as DNA, the CDR3 is TGCGCCAGCAGCCGGGAGGGGACTGAAGCTTTCTTT.

This clone occurred a few times. The V and J genes are TRBV5-1 and TRBJ1-6, with 8 bases aligning to TRBD1. Germline V gives CDR1 SGHRS, CDR2 YFSETQ. This CDR3 has 15 amino acids. The J segment lost 9 bases and the V segment lost 3 bases, leaving 8 bases of the junction unmatched. The CDR3: CASSSDRGRVSPLHF. In DNA, the CDR3 is TGCGCCAGCAGCTCAGACAGGGGAAGGGTTTCACCCCTCCACTTT.